The 4 T cell receptor beta chains listed next were all sequenced from one sample in a study of PD-1 blockade in classical Hodgkin lymphoma. Every patient had relapsed following autologous stem cell transplantation, and cohorts differed in brentuximab vedotin exposure. Generated by immunoSEQ multiplex PCR, the TCRdb table keeps only in-frame clones and is missing some. The repertoire holds over 85,000 clones, roughly 79% seen once, with roughly 15% in the top ten. Sequencing was performed on peripheral blood mononuclear cells (PBMCs), taken before the second cycle of nivolumab. The receptors were gathered from a human donor with classical Hodgkin lymphoma.

The chain recombines TRBV7-3 with TRBJ2-2; 8 bases map to TRBD2. Germline lookup yields CDR1 SGHTA and CDR2 FQGTGA. The CDR3 is 16 residues long. J was trimmed by 7 bases and V by 5 bases; bases with no gene match: 12. This chain's CDR3 is CASSLISGNTVGELFF. Here the CDR3 DNA reads TGTGCCAGCAGCCTCATTAGCGGGAATACGGTCGGGGAGCTGTTTTTT. Using reference TRBV7-3 and TRBJ2-2 for the parts outside the CDR3, the full variable domain is GAGVSQTPSNKVTEKGKYVELRCDPISGHTALYWYRQSLGQGPEFLIYFQGTGAADDSGLPNDRFFAVRPEGSVSTLKIQRTERGDSAVYLCASSLISGNTVGELFFGEGSRLTVL.

V usage is TRBV5-8 and J usage is TRBJ1-1; D is possibly TRBD1 (5 bases). Germline CDR1 is SGHTS and CDR2 is YDEGEE. The CDR3 covers 13 residues. V was cut by 5 bases and J by 1 base, with 9 bases left in between. CDR3 loop: CASSWGRNTEAFF. For the CDR3, the DNA is TGTGCCAGCAGTTGGGGCAGGAACACTGAAGCTTTCTTT.

The chain links TRBV30 to TRBJ1-4; the match to TRBD1 covers 9 bases. V was pared by 2 bases and J by 7 bases, with 8 bases of the junction left unmatched. The CDR3 covers 15 residues. Germline CDR1 is GTSNPN and CDR2 is SVGIG (reference sequence). The CDR3 is CAWSPMGQGTEKLFF. CDR3 DNA: TGTGCCTGGAGTCCGATGGGACAGGGAACTGAAAAACTGTTTTTT.

This clone was seen a few times. V and J are TRBV5-4 and TRBJ2-7; 10 nucleotides agree with TRBD1. This CDR3 spans 14 amino acids. CDR1 SGHNT and CDR2 YYREEE come from the germline V gene (reference sequence). J lost 6 bases, V lost 5 bases, and 8 bases had no gene match. The CDR3 sequence: CASRTDRGRGEQYF. The CDR3, as DNA: TGTGCCAGCAGGACAGACAGGGGGCGCGGCGAGCAGTACTTC.